This TCR beta chain comes out of a study of blood T cell repertoires in COVID-19. Study background: Material from acute and convalescent COVID-19 was sourced from the United States, Italy and Spain.

The CDR3 totals 12 residues. Trimming removed 5 bases from V and 1 base from J, with 8 bases in between. Germline V gene sequence: CDR1 SQVTM, CDR2 ANQGSEA. Participants had their cohort set by participant-reported clinical history. Repertoires were generated with immunoSEQ multiplex PCR, while TCRdb's copy carries only in-frame clones and drops some. The sample records some 180,000 clones, less than 90% being singletons. The sequence came from a woman aged 25-40 years who had been exposed to COVID-19. This sequence joins TRBV29-1 and TRBJ1-1; D call uncertain. The specimen sequenced was PBMCs or T cells enriched from blood (not recorded which). CDR3 DNA sequence: TGCAGCGTTTTCCCGGGGAACACTGAAGCTTTCTTT. Translated, it gives CSVFPGNTEAFF. Full variable domain (remainder filled in from reference TRBV29-1 and TRBJ1-1): SAVISQKPSRDICQRGTSLTIQCQVDSQVTMMFWYRQQPGQSLTLIATANQGSEATYESGFVIDKFPISRPNLTFSTLTVSNMSPEDSSIYLCSVFPGNTEAFFGQGTRLTVV.